These 9 T cell receptor beta chains originate from one sample sequenced in a study of T cell repertoires in cytomegalovirus infection. MiXCR was run by TCRdb on the reads, yielding one entry per CDR3 protein. The table records about 210,000 distinct CDR3 sequences, around 6.2% of them present only once. Sequenced input: PBMCs. The receptor source for this set is a human donor in good health (CMV status not recorded). Some clones in this sample may be carry-over from other donors' samples.

There are many counts of this clonotype. The rearrangement joins TRBV6-2 or TRBV6-3 to TRBJ2-2, with D unclear. Germline V gene lookup returns CDR1 MNHEY and CDR2 SVGEGT. V lost 5 bases to trimming and J lost 1 base, with 14 bases between them. The CDR3 totals 16 residues. CDR3 residues: CASSRRATVNTGELFF. In DNA, the CDR3 is TGTGCCAGCAGTCGACGTGCGACGGTGAACACCGGGGAGCTGTTTTTT.

Many counts were recorded for this clonotype. The chain combines TRBV7-2 with TRBJ1-6; D is possibly TRBD1 (6 bases). Trimming left V 3 bases short and J 7 bases short, with 13 bases between. Germline values: CDR1 SGHTA, CDR2 FQGNSA. This CDR3 is built from 15 residues. CDR3 DNA: TGTGCCAGCAGCTTTAGACAGGCACAAAATTCACCCCTCCACTTT. As protein: CASSFRQAQNSPLHF.

A few counts support this clonotype. The V and J genes are TRBV4-3 and TRBJ2-3, with D uncertain. The V end was cut by 0 bases, the J end by 5 bases, with 0 bases between. Germline loops: CDR1 LGHNA, CDR2 YSLEER. The CDR3 is made up of 11 amino acids. CDR3 DNA sequence: TGCGCCAGCAGCCAAGAAGATACGCAGTATTTT. Protein product: CASSQEDTQYF.

This clonotype has at least ten counts. V usage is TRBV7-8 and J usage is TRBJ2-3, with 10 bases lining up with TRBD2. Germline CDR1 is SGHVS and CDR2 is FQNEAQ. V gave up 1 base and J gave up 5 bases; unmatched junction bases: 6. The CDR3 runs to 16 residues. CDR3 protein: CASSLDPLAGRDTQYF. In DNA, the CDR3 is TGTGCCAGCAGCTTAGATCCACTAGCGGGGAGAGATACGCAGTATTTT. Filled out from reference TRBV7-8 and TRBJ2-3, the complete variable domain reads GAGVSQSPRYKVAKRGQDVALRCDPISGHVSLFWYQQALGQGPEFLTYFQNEAQLDKSGLPSDRFFAERPEGSVSTLKIQRTQQEDSAVYLCASSLDPLAGRDTQYFGPGTRLTVL.

This clonotype has at least ten counts. The junction departs from the called germline gene at one end, perhaps through a read error. V and J are TRBV20-1 and TRBJ2-7; D perhaps matches TRBD2 (6 bases). CDR1 DFQATT and CDR2 SNEGSKA come from the germline V gene (reference sequence). The CDR3 is 13 residues long. The CDR3 loop is CSSRQRGAYEQYF. As DNA, the CDR3 is TGCAGTTCTAGACAGCGCGGGGCCTACGAGCAGTACTTC.

The chain employs TRBV28 and TRBJ1-2, with a weak D call TRBD1 (6 bases). V was shortened by 6 bases and J by 2 bases, with 10 bases between the two germline ends. CDR3 size: 13 residues. From germline, CDR1 is MDHEN and CDR2 SYDVKM. The chain's CDR3 is CASRRQANYGYTF. As DNA, the CDR3 is TGTGCCAGCAGGCGACAGGCGAACTATGGCTACACCTTC.

This clonotype appeared a few times. The chain carries TRBV5-5 and TRBJ2-6; D unresolved. Trimming pared 2 bases from V and 0 bases from J, leaving 6 bases between. Germline CDR1 SGHKS, CDR2 YYEKEE (reference sequence). The CDR3 spans 15 residues. The CDR3 sequence: CASSFWDSGANVLTF. Here the CDR3 DNA reads TGTGCCAGCAGCTTCTGGGACTCTGGGGCCAACGTCCTGACTTTC.

This clonotype was found a few times. The chain uses TRBV6-5 and TRBJ2-1; 8 nucleotides match TRBD2. The CDR3 consists of 12 residues. CDR1 and CDR2 from the germline V gene are MNHEY and SVGAGI. The trim removed 8 bases at V and 9 bases at J, leaving 6 bases unmatched. CDR3 protein: CASGRGGPEQFF. The CDR3 coding sequence is TGTGCCAGCGGGCGCGGGGGGCCTGAGCAGTTCTTC.

There are many counts of this clonotype. The V and J genes are TRBV20-1 and TRBJ2-7, with D possibly matching TRBD1 (6 bases). The CDR3 has 13 residues. Per the germline V gene, CDR1 is DFQATT and CDR2 is SNEGSKA (reference sequence). Deletions cut 2 bases from V and 1 base from J, with 9 bases between. The CDR3 sequence: CSARRTESYEQYF. The CDR3 DNA is TGCAGTGCTAGACGGACAGAATCCTACGAGCAGTACTTC.